One TCR beta chain is described in this entry. Using immunoSEQ multiplex PCR, the repertoire was profiled, and TCRdb retains in-frame clones only, with some absent. Of over 200,000 clones detected, about 88% appear once; the ten largest clones hold 0.65% to 0.85%. The sample originates from a study of blood T cell repertoires in COVID-19. Trimming stripped 0 bases from V and 1 base from J, with 7 bases between. There are 15 residues in the CDR3. Germline CDR1 and CDR2: SGHRS and YFSETQ. Sequencing was carried out using peripheral blood. The chain joins TRBV5-1 to TRBJ1-4; D unresolved. The TCR sequence derives from a man aged 40-49 years with acute or convalescent COVID-19. This CDR3 is CASSLVGKTNEKLFF. The CDR3 nucleotides are TGCGCCAGCAGCTTGGTGGGCAAAACTAATGAAAAACTGTTTTTT.